These 17 T cell receptor beta chains were all obtained from the same sample, sequenced in a study of blood T cell repertoires in COVID-19. Only in-frame clones appear in the TCRdb table, and some are missing; sequencing was by immunoSEQ multiplex PCR. The sample lists approximately 260,000 clones; 70% to 90% were seen once. Sequenced input: peripheral blood. The receptors here all came from a woman in her 70s with acute or convalescent COVID-19.

CDR3 sequence: CATSRDSGSEAFF. For the CDR3, the DNA is TGTGCCACCAGCAGAGATTCGGGGTCAGAAGCTTTCTTT. The rearrangement links TRBV15 to TRBJ1-1, with D unclear. Germline CDR1 and CDR2: LNHNV and YYDKDF (reference sequence). Trimming shortened V by 0 bases and J by 8 bases, and 10 bases separated the two germline ends. This CDR3 comprises 13 residues.

The chain joins TRBV3-1 (or the pseudogene TRBV3-2) to TRBJ1-1; D perhaps matches TRBD1 (5 bases). The CDR3 is 13 residues long. Germline V gene lookup returns CDR1 LGHDT and CDR2 YNNKEL (reference sequence). Trimming shortened V by 0 bases and J by 10 bases, and 12 bases separated the two germline ends. CDR3 sequence: CASSQDPGLAAFF. The CDR3 DNA reads TGTGCCAGCAGCCAAGATCCAGGGTTGGCAGCTTTCTTT.

The rearrangement joins TRBV6-2 or TRBV6-3 to TRBJ2-3; D perhaps matches TRBD1 (5 bases). Trimming removed 5 bases from V and 4 bases from J, with 10 bases in between. The CDR3 has 13 residues. Germline assignment: CDR1 MNHEY and CDR2 SVGEGT. As DNA, the CDR3 is TGTGCCAGCAGTGAGGACACAGCAGATACGCAGTATTTT. This gives the protein CASSEDTADTQYF.

The genes are TRBV5-4 and TRBJ2-2; a weak D match, TRBD1 (6 bases). Trimming cost V 1 base and J 0 bases, with 10 bases left between them. Germline V CDR1 and CDR2: SGHNT, YYREEE (reference sequence). This CDR3 has 16 residues. The CDR3 DNA sequence: TGTGCCAGCAGCTTGTCCCACAGGGCGAACACCGGGGAGCTGTTTTTT. It specifies CASSLSHRANTGELFF.

The chain has TRBV5-1 and TRBJ1-1; 8 bases line up with TRBD1. The germline CDR1 and CDR2 sequences are SGHRS and YFSETQ. The trim removed 0 bases at V and 4 bases at J, leaving 5 bases unmatched. This CDR3 spans 15 amino acids. In DNA form, the CDR3 reads TGCGCCAGCAGCTTGGAGGGACAGGTTAGCACTGAAGCTTTCTTT. This encodes CASSLEGQVSTEAFF.

This rearrangement joins TRBV2 to TRBJ2-7; TRBD1 matches at 7 bases. Germline assignment: CDR1 SNHLY and CDR2 FYNNEI. The CDR3 is 14 residues long. V dropped 8 bases and J dropped 1; count of bases not matched to a gene: 8. This CDR3 reads CASDSDRASYEQYF. DNA for the CDR3: TGTGCCAGCGACTCAGACAGGGCATCCTACGAGCAGTACTTC. Looking up the rest from reference TRBV2 and TRBJ2-7 gives the full variable domain: EPEVTQTPSHQVTQMGQEVILRCVPISNHLYFYWYRQILGQKVEFLVSFYNNEISEKSEIFDDQFSVERPDGSNFTLKIRSTKLEDSAMYFCASDSDRASYEQYFGPGTRLTVT.

This chain links TRBV10-1 with TRBJ2-2, with 8 nucleotides matching TRBD1. CDR3 length: 17 amino acids. V was pared by 0 bases and J by 5 bases, with 8 bases of the junction left unmatched. Looked up from germline, CDR1 is WNHNN and CDR2 is SYGVQD (reference sequence). The CDR3 DNA reads as TGCGCCAGCAGTGAGTCCGTTACCACAGGGGGAACCGGGGAGCTGTTTTTT. It translates to CASSESVTTGGTGELFF.

The J gene is TRBJ2-1, the V gene TRBV7-8, with D perhaps matching TRBD2 (6 bases). The CDR3 spans 18 residues. Germline V gene data show CDR1 as SGHVS and CDR2 as FQNEAQ. Trimming cost V 0 bases and J 2 bases, with 17 bases left between them. The CDR3 here is CASSLAPGLAIAYNEQFF. The CDR3 region has the DNA TGTGCCAGCAGCTTAGCGCCGGGTCTAGCGATCGCCTACAATGAGCAGTTCTTC.

The chain recombines TRBV12-5 with TRBJ2-2; TRBD1 is a possible D gene (5 bases). The CDR3 loop spans 17 amino acids. Trimming took off 2 bases at V and 3 bases at J, with 16 bases between the two ends. Germline CDR1 and CDR2: LGHNT and FRNRAP. CDR3 nucleotides: TGTGCTAGTGGTTTGAGCTCAGGGTTGGCGGACACCGGGGAGCTGTTTTTT. Translated, it gives CASGLSSGLADTGELFF.

The genes are TRBV2 and TRBJ1-1; 7 bases fit TRBD1. V shed 5 bases, J shed 4 bases, and the junction held 7 bases outside the gene matches. CDR1 and CDR2 from the germline V gene are SNHLY and FYNNEI. The CDR3 is 14 amino acids. The CDR3 is CASSTQGRGTEAFF. CDR3 sequence (DNA): TGTGCCAGCAGTACACAGGGGCGCGGCACTGAAGCTTTCTTT.

This clone showed up many times. The rearrangement uses TRBV10-1 and TRBJ2-7; possible D gene TRBD2, 7 bases. V lost 0 bases and J lost 7, with 16 bases in between. Germline values: CDR1 WNHNN, CDR2 SYGVQD (reference sequence). The CDR3 is 15 residues long. CDR3 DNA sequence: TGCGCCAGCAGTGAGTCGCGGGGGCCCCGAGGGGAGCAGTACTTC. Its protein product is CASSESRGPRGEQYF.

The genes are TRBV19 and TRBJ2-5, with a tentative D call TRBD2 (6 bases). Germline assignment: CDR1 LNHDA and CDR2 SQIVND (reference sequence). This CDR3 has 14 residues. The germline V and J ends were trimmed by 3 bases and 5 bases, with 13 bases remaining between them. This CDR3 reads CASSIRGERETQYF. CDR3 sequence (DNA): TGTGCCAGTAGTATCCGCGGGGAACGGGAGACCCAGTACTTC. The full variable domain, with the rest looked up from reference TRBV19 and TRBJ2-5, is DGGITQSPKYLFRKEGQNVTLSCEQNLNHDAMYWYRQDPGQGLRLIYYSQIVNDFQKGDIAEGYSVSREKKESFPLTVTSAQKNPTAFYLCASSIRGERETQYFGPGTRLLVL.

This clone was picked up one time. This CDR3 is CASNRGTGNAPLHF. The CDR3 DNA reads as TGTGCCAGTAACAGGGGGACAGGGAACGCGCCCCTCCACTTT. This chain joins TRBV19 and TRBJ1-6; TRBD1 agrees at 9 bases. Germline-derived CDR1 and CDR2 are LNHDA and SQIVND (reference sequence). This CDR3 has 14 amino acids. V lost 7 bases to trimming and J lost 13 bases; unmatched junction nucleotides: 11.

V is TRBV12-5 and J is TRBJ1-5; TRBD1 might be the D (6 bases). The CDR3 sequence is 16 residues long. With 0 bases removed from V and 5 bases from J, the gap between germline ends came to 14 bases. Looked up from germline, CDR1 is LGHNT and CDR2 is FRNRAP. The CDR3 sequence: CASGLVRGAAHQPQHF. Here the CDR3 DNA reads TGTGCTAGTGGTTTGGTACGGGGGGCCGCCCATCAGCCCCAGCATTTT.

The V and J genes are TRBV5-1 and TRBJ1-3; D gene ambiguous. V lost 0 bases to trimming and J lost 1 base, with 8 bases between them. The germline V gene has CDR1 SGHRS and CDR2 YFSETQ. This CDR3 spans 15 amino acids. CDR3 nucleotides: TGCGCCAGCAGCTTGGACCTGCGGTCTGGAAACACCATATATTTT. It translates to CASSLDLRSGNTIYF.

This chain links TRBV28 with TRBJ2-7; tentatively, D is TRBD2 (6 bases). This CDR3 region has 14 residues. Germline V lookup: CDR1 MDHEN, CDR2 SYDVKM. Trimming removed 8 bases from V and 5 bases from J, with 19 bases in between. The DNA for the CDR3 is TGTGCCAGCCAATTGGAGGGCTCTAGGGACGAGCAGTACTTC. Amino acid sequence: CASQLEGSRDEQYF.

The chain has TRBV5-1 and TRBJ1-1, with D perhaps matching TRBD1 (6 bases). The CDR3 runs to 15 residues. The germline V gene has CDR1 SGHRS and CDR2 YFSETQ. The V end was cut by 0 bases, the J end by 2 bases, with 11 bases between. CDR3 loop: CASSLEGGLNTEAFF. The CDR3 nucleotides are TGCGCCAGCAGCTTGGAAGGGGGTCTTAACACTGAAGCTTTCTTT.